This TCR beta chain appears in the sequencing data of a study of identical twins. Only a few counts were recorded for this clonotype. TCRdb fed the 5' RACE reads into MiXCR, producing one record per CDR3 protein. The table has roughly 1.6 million distinct CDR3 sequences, less than 40% seen once. CDR1 is MNHEY, CDR2 SVGAGI, per germline. The length of the CDR3 is 12 residues. Between the trimmed V and J ends, which lost 7 bases and 2 bases, there was a span of 8 bases. The TCR originated in a newborn girl in good health. The chain combines TRBV6-5 with TRBJ1-2; D is uncertain. Sequenced input: cord blood. CDR3 nucleotides: TGTGCCAGCAAGAGACAAAACTATGGCTACACCTTC. The encoded protein is CASKRQNYGYTF.